What follows are 21 T cell receptor beta chains derived from one specimen sequenced in a study of vaccination and CD4 T cells after COVID-19. At the Johns Hopkins FTIC core, DNA taken from cultured CD4+ T cells was sequenced by way of the Oncomine TCR Beta short-read assay. One entry per CDR3 protein, called by TCRdb with MiXCR from the PCR reads. The sample consists of 14,000 to 15,000 distinct CDR3 sequences, roughly 52% of them appearing once. Their antigens are not known. Indicated treatment: approximately nine-day PBMC culture with coronavirus spike peptide pools or control peptides (ViraFEST assay). Sequencing was carried out using CD4+ T cells from blood, cultured in vitro. Receptors originate from a human donor who had recovered from COVID-19.

The chain couples TRBV10-3 to TRBJ1-2, with D possibly matching TRBD1 (5 bases). V was cut by 0 bases and J by 8 bases, with 10 bases left in between. Per germline, CDR1 ENHRY and CDR2 SYGVKD. The CDR3 has 13 amino acids. This CDR3 is CAISESGAGGYTF. As DNA, the CDR3 is TGTGCCATCAGTGAGTCAGGGGCCGGGGGCTACACCTTC.

The V gene is TRBV28, the J gene TRBJ2-7, with 14 bases that match TRBD2. Germline CDR1 and CDR2: MDHEN and SYDVKM. J gave up 0 bases and V 5 bases, and 3 bases lay outside the gene matches. The CDR3 extends over 16 amino acids. CDR3 sequence: CASSGTSGSLSYEQYF. DNA of the CDR3: TGTGCCAGCAGTGGGACTAGCGGGAGCCTCTCCTACGAGCAGTACTTC.

The V gene is TRBV7-2, the J gene TRBJ1-6; no clear D. The CDR3 is 16 amino acids. Germline V CDR1 and CDR2: SGHTA, FQGNSA. V shed 5 bases and J shed 0 bases, with 11 bases lying between them. As DNA, the CDR3 is TGTGCCAGCAGCCCCGCAGGAAGCTCCTATAATTCACCCCTCCACTTT. It yields the protein CASSPAGSSYNSPLHF. Full variable domain (missing parts from reference TRBV7-2 and TRBJ1-6): GAGVSQSPSNKVTEKGKDVELRCDPISGHTALYWYRQSLGQGLEFLIYFQGNSAPDKSGLPSDRFSAERTGGSVSTLTIQRTQQEDSAVYLCASSPAGSSYNSPLHFGNGTRLTVT.

This chain joins TRBV19 and TRBJ2-3; TRBD1 matches 10 bases. With 10 bases clipped from V and 2 bases from J, the junction kept 9 bases outside the gene matches. This CDR3 comprises 15 residues. Looked up from germline, CDR1 is LNHDA and CDR2 is SQIVND (reference sequence). The CDR3 loop is CATRPGQGFTDTQYF. The DNA of the CDR3 is TGTGCCACGCGCCCGGGACAGGGGTTCACAGATACGCAGTATTTT.

This clonotype was counted a single time. The rearrangement uses TRBV10-1 and TRBJ1-1; D possibly corresponds to TRBD1 (5 bases). Germline V gene sequence: CDR1 WNHNN, CDR2 SYGVQD (reference sequence). The CDR3 length is 15 residues. The V gene lost 6 bases and the J gene lost 3 bases, with 17 bases spanning the gap. CDR3 coding DNA: TGCGCCAGCAGCGAAGGGCCCTCGGGGCACACTGAAGCTTTCTTT. Amino acid sequence: CASSEGPSGHTEAFF.

V is TRBV20-1 and J is TRBJ1-2; D might be TRBD1 (5 bases). The germline CDR1 and CDR2 sequences are DFQATT and SNEGSKA (reference sequence). V shed 3 bases and J shed 3 bases, with 14 bases lying between them. This CDR3 is 14 amino acids long. The CDR3 sequence is CSASRMETDYGYTF. The CDR3 bases are TGCAGTGCTAGCCGCATGGAGACAGACTATGGCTACACCTTC.

About this clonotype: One junction end disagrees with the germline gene, perhaps due to a read error. V and J are TRBV27 and TRBJ1-6; D remains unclear. This CDR3 has 14 amino acids. Germline CDR1 reads MNHEY; CDR2 reads SMNVEV (reference sequence). CDR3 coding DNA: TGTACCAGCAGTTTAAATGGTAGGCATTCACCCCTCCACTTT. Translation gives CTSSLNGRHSPLHF.

The chain combines TRBV7-9 with TRBJ2-3, with 9 bases identical to TRBD1. From germline, CDR1 is SEHNR and CDR2 FQNEAQ (reference sequence). The CDR3 extends over 15 amino acids. The V and J ends lost 5 bases and 3 bases, in that order; junction bases with no gene match: 6. This CDR3 reads CASSPGQGTTDTQYF. As DNA, the CDR3 is TGTGCCAGCAGCCCGGGACAGGGTACGACAGATACGCAGTATTTT.

The rearrangement links TRBV20-1 to TRBJ1-1; D unclear. The CDR3 totals 13 residues. V shed 6 bases and J shed 3 bases, with 14 bases lying between them. Germline values: CDR1 DFQATT, CDR2 SNEGSKA (reference sequence). CDR3 protein: CSARPAAHTEAFF. CDR3 nucleotide sequence: TGCAGTGCCCGGCCGGCGGCGCACACTGAAGCTTTCTTT.

The chain has TRBV20-1 and TRBJ2-2, with D uncertain. V gave up 2 bases and J gave up 3 bases, with 10 bases separating them. Germline V lookup: CDR1 DFQATT, CDR2 SNEGSKA (reference sequence). This CDR3 has 14 amino acids. The CDR3 DNA follows: TGCAGTGCTAGAAGTCAAAGGGACACCGGGGAGCTGTTTTTT. Its translation is CSARSQRDTGELFF.

This clonotype was seen more than once but under ten times. This chain joins TRBV20-1 and TRBJ1-5; a possible D gene is TRBD1 (5 bases). Trimming took off 3 bases at V and 7 bases at J, with 13 bases between the two ends. Germline V gene data show CDR1 as DFQATT and CDR2 as SNEGSKA (reference sequence). The CDR3 covers 13 residues. CDR3 in DNA: TGCAGTGCTAGGGCGCAGGGTAACCAGCCCCAGCATTTT. Translating it yields CSARAQGNQPQHF.

V and J are TRBV6-1 and TRBJ2-7, with D maybe TRBD2 (6 bases). The V and J ends lost 6 bases and 0 bases respectively, with 12 bases between them. Germline CDR1 reads MNHNS; CDR2 reads SASEGT. This CDR3 is built from 14 residues. This CDR3 reads CASSPWGVSYEQYF. The CDR3 DNA sequence: TGTGCCAGCAGCCCTTGGGGGGTCTCCTACGAGCAGTACTTC.

This clonotype occurred a few times. The chain carries TRBV20-1 and TRBJ2-4; either TRBD1 or TRBD2 may fit D (6 bases each). This CDR3 is built from 18 residues. Per the germline V gene, CDR1 is DFQATT and CDR2 is SNEGSKA (reference sequence). Trimming shortened V by 0 bases and J by 0 bases, and 18 bases separated the two germline ends. CDR3 region: CSARDPRGDKLAKNIQYF. The CDR3 DNA reads as TGCAGTGCTAGAGACCCAAGGGGGGACAAGTTAGCCAAAAACATTCAGTACTTC.

The chain employs TRBV27 and TRBJ2-7; TRBD1 might be the D (5 bases). Germline V gives CDR1 MNHEY, CDR2 SMNVEV (reference sequence). V dropped 7 bases and J dropped 6 bases, with 16 bases sitting between them. The CDR3 contains 13 residues. CDR3 sequence (DNA): TGTGCCAGCACCCGACTGGGCCAGGGCGAGCAGTACTTC. Amino acids: CASTRLGQGEQYF.

The chain employs TRBV20-1 and TRBJ1-1, with D uncertain. The CDR3 runs to 11 residues. V lost 7 bases and J 10 bases, leaving 16 bases between the germline ends. Germline loops: CDR1 DFQATT, CDR2 SNEGSKA (reference sequence). CDR3 nucleotides: TGCAGTGTCGGACCCAGCACAAGAGCTTTCTTT. Its translation: CSVGPSTRAFF.

The rearrangement uses TRBV6-1 and TRBJ1-3, with 8 bases lining up with TRBD1. This CDR3 has 15 residues. The junction had 7 bases not matched to a gene; V was cut back by 5 bases and J by 4 bases. The germline V gene encodes CDR1 MNHNS and CDR2 SASEGT. CDR3 in DNA: TGTGCCAGCAGTCCGTCCCGGGACAGGGGAAACACCATATATTTT. Protein: CASSPSRDRGNTIYF.

In this sample, this clonotype turned up a few times. The chain carries TRBV10-3 and TRBJ1-1; D possibly corresponds to TRBD1 (6 bases). The CDR3 totals 15 residues. Trimming stripped 0 bases from V and 5 bases from J, with 13 bases between. Germline CDR1 reads ENHRY; CDR2 reads SYGVKD. The CDR3 sequence is CAISESRGAGTEAFF. The DNA of the CDR3 is TGTGCCATCAGTGAGTCCCGGGGGGCGGGGACTGAAGCTTTCTTT.

The chain links TRBV2 to TRBJ2-7; D might be TRBD1 or TRBD2, each matching 6 bases. Germline V CDR1 and CDR2: SNHLY, FYNNEI. The CDR3 runs to 13 residues. Trimming removed 8 bases from V and 2 bases from J, with 13 bases in between. CDR3 nucleotide sequence: TGTGCCAGCGCAGTGGGGGGCCCCTACGAGCAGTACTTC. This translates into CASAVGGPYEQYF.

This clonotype occurred a few times. Relative to the germline gene, one junction end is altered; a read error may explain this. This chain joins TRBV7-7 and TRBJ2-5; 8 bases are shared with TRBD1. The CDR3 contains 15 residues. CDR1 and CDR2 (germline): SSHAT, FNYEAQ (reference sequence). CDR3 in amino acids: CASSLVGTGGETQYF. CDR3 DNA sequence: TGTGCTAGCAGCTTAGTAGGGACAGGCGGCGAGACCCAGTACTTC.

The chain couples TRBV5-6 to TRBJ1-3; no reliable D call. Trimming stripped 3 bases from V and 4 bases from J, with 14 bases between. CDR1 and CDR2 (germline): SGHDT, YYEEEE. The CDR3 is made up of 15 amino acids. In DNA, the CDR3 is TGTGCCAGCAGCTCTGAGAGGGCGGGAGGAAACACCATATATTTT. Encoded protein: CASSSERAGGNTIYF.

This rearrangement joins TRBV24-1 to TRBJ2-5; D possibly corresponds to TRBD1 (5 bases). CDR1 and CDR2 from the germline V gene are KGHDR and SFDVKD. The CDR3 has 14 residues. Trimming left V 11 bases short and J 4 bases short, with 19 bases between. As DNA, the CDR3 is TGTGCCATCGGGCCGGCCAGGGATTTAGAGACCCAGTACTTC. Protein: CAIGPARDLETQYF.